The clone carrying this TCR beta chain has only a few counts. The antigen is undetermined. The CDR3 length is 14 residues. Trimming removed 5 bases from V and 7 bases from J; junction bases left unmatched: 10. Germline V CDR1 and CDR2: SEHNR, FQNEAQ (reference sequence). The sample originates from a study of T-cell reconstitution after alpha-beta-depleted transplantation in children. Study-level findings and limits: Alpha-beta T cells about two months after transplant reportedly derived from several hundred expanded graft clones. Most T-cell counts and diversity one year after the transplant came from T cells that were newly produced.

Construction of the TCRbeta library involved unique molecular identifiers. TCRdb reprocessed the PCR reads with MiXCR, giving one entry per CDR3 protein. The sample records fewer than 750,000 distinct CDR3 sequences, 25% to 30% being singletons. The sequence was obtained from a boy in the first two years of life with Wiskott-Aldrich syndrome, due to receive a stem cell transplant. This specimen consisted of PBMCs, obtained before TCRalphabeta/CD19-depleted stem cell transplant. J is TRBJ2-7 and V is TRBV7-9; 8 bases map to TRBD1. Here the CDR3 DNA reads TGTGCCAGCAGCCCTAAGCAGGGGGCCAAAGAGCAGTACTTC. Translating it yields CASSPKQGAKEQYF.